This T cell receptor (beta chain) is drawn from a study of blood T cell repertoires in COVID-19. Study-level information: Samples taken during acute and convalescent COVID-19 were collected in the United States, Italy and Spain. T cells, B-cell-depleted T cells, or PBMCs provided the cDNA or gDNA that served as material.

The CDR3 totals 14 residues. V lost 1 base to trimming and J lost 7 bases, with 12 bases between them. From germline, CDR1 is KGHDR and CDR2 SFDVKD. As processed by the authors: Cell counts per sample came from amplifying reference gene primers. Only in-frame clones appear in the TCRdb table, and some are missing; sequencing was by immunoSEQ multiplex PCR. V and J calls and clone size are as listed in that table; D and trimming were resolved from the DNA. The sample lists approximately 160,000 clones, about four fifths occurring once. The chain is built from TRBV24-1 and TRBJ1-2; possible D gene TRBD1, 5 bases. This receptor was obtained from a man between 35 and 55 years old who had recovered from COVID-19. The sequencing input was peripheral blood. CDR3 region: CATSDFPRASGYTF. Written as DNA, the CDR3 is TGTGCCACCAGTGATTTCCCCAGGGCCAGTGGCTACACCTTC.